Listed below are T cell receptor beta chains from one sample, sequenced in a study of cytomegalovirus exposure and HLA in healthy donors. Libraries were prepared by immunoSEQ multiplex PCR; TCRdb keeps only in-frame clonotypes and omits some of them. The sample records around 150,000 clones, less than 85% being singletons. Specimen: PBMCs. The source of these receptors is a man in his fifties in good health and CMV-seropositive. The CDR3 runs from the conserved cysteine through the conserved F or W. The order of the fields is clone size, J gene, D gene, V gene, CDR3 protein, CDR3 DNA. The D gene is left open where the match is weak. Rows may omit the clone size; those that give it use once, few, many or a size class.

NA	TRBJ2-7	NA	TRBV19	CASSIGGKF	TGTGCCAGTAGTATAGGAGGGAAGTTC
once	TRBJ2-2	NA	TRBV6-6	CASSYSGRNTGELFF	TGTGCCAGCAGTTACTCAGGGAGGAACACCGGGGAGCTGTTTTTT
once	TRBJ2-1	NA	TRBV5-1	CASSFSGQSSYNEQFF	TGCGCCAGCAGCTTTAGCGGCCAAAGCTCCTACAATGAGCAGTTCTTC
few	TRBJ2-5	TRBD1	TRBV5-1	CASSPGTGVWETQYF	TGCGCCAGCAGCCCGGGGACAGGGGTCTGGGAGACCCAGTACTTC
once	TRBJ2-7	NA	TRBV28	CASSLWQGGSYEQYF	TGTGCCAGCAGTTTGTGGCAGGGGGGTTCCTACGAGCAGTACTTC
NA	TRBJ2-3	NA	TRBV27	CASSPALLADTQYF	TGTGCCAGCAGTCCCGCCCTTCTAGCAGATACGCAGTATTTT
NA	TRBJ2-7	NA	TRBV6-6	CASSYSRGYEQYF	TGTGCCAGCAGTTACTCAAGGGGCTACGAGCAGTACTTC
NA	TRBJ2-1	TRBD2	TRBV11-3	CASSLGGVMAGYEQFF	TGTGCCAGCAGCCTCGGGGGGGTGATGGCTGGCTATGAGCAGTTCTTC
few	TRBJ2-7	TRBD2	TRBV4-1	CASSQGGSPSYEQYF	TGCGCCAGCAGCCAAGGCGGGAGCCCCTCCTACGAGCAGTACTTC
NA	TRBJ2-7	NA	TRBV6-5	CASSTYEQYF	TGTGCCAGCAGTACTTACGAGCAGTACTTC
NA	TRBJ2-1	TRBD2	TRBV29-1	CSVVRGSYNEQFF	TGCAGCGTTGTACGCGGGAGCTACAATGAGCAGTTCTTC
NA	TRBJ2-4	NA	TRBV27	CASSSSGTADVSAKNIQYF	TGTGCCAGCAGTTCATCCGGGACTGCCGACGTCTCCGCCAAAAACATTCAGTACTTC
once	TRBJ2-2	NA	TRBV5-1	CASSLRSLGDTGELFF	TGCGCCAGCAGCTTGAGGTCGCTAGGTGACACCGGGGAGCTGTTTTTT
NA	TRBJ2-5	NA	TRBV9	CASSAPTGVETQYF	TGTGCCAGCAGCGCCCCTACGGGGGTAGAGACCCAGTACTTC
NA	TRBJ2-7	TRBD1	TRBV5-4	CASSPGQGAQQYF	TGTGCCAGCAGCCCGGGACAGGGGGCCCAGCAGTACTTC
NA	TRBJ2-5	NA	TRBV5-1	CASSGGTRQETQYF	TGCGCCAGCAGCGGCGGGACGAGGCAAGAGACCCAGTACTTC
NA	TRBJ1-3	TRBD1	TRBV28	CASSITGAIGNTIYF	TGTGCCAGCAGCATCACAGGGGCTATTGGAAACACCATATATTTT
NA	TRBJ2-7	NA	TRBV10-3	CAISEYYYEQYF	TGTGCCATCAGTGAGTATTACTACGAGCAGTACTTC
NA	TRBJ2-3	TRBD1	TRBV4-1	CATSDRGADTQYF	TGCGCCACTTCGGACAGGGGCGCAGATACGCAGTATTTT
NA	TRBJ2-2	NA	TRBV11-2	CASSLDTSFRELFF	TGTGCCAGCAGCTTAGATACTAGCTTCCGGGAGCTGTTTTTT
NA	TRBJ2-7	TRBD2	TRBV2	CASRREMSYEQYF	TGTGCCAGCAGGCGGGAGATGTCCTACGAGCAGTACTTC
NA	TRBJ1-5	NA	TRBV6-5	CASRTDSNQPQHF	TGTGCCAGCAGGACAGATAGCAATCAGCCCCAGCATTTT
NA	TRBJ1-2	NA	TRBV7-8	CASSSTGLLGYGYTF	TGTGCCAGCAGCTCGACAGGTCTACTTGGCTATGGCTACACCTTC
NA	TRBJ2-7	NA	TRBV6-5	CASSSPGRAYEQYF	TGTGCCAGCAGTTCCCCCGGCAGGGCCTACGAGCAGTACTTC
once	TRBJ2-7	TRBD2	TRBV5-1	CASSPLAGGSYEQYF	TGCGCCAGCAGCCCCCTGGCGGGAGGGTCCTACGAGCAGTACTTC
NA	TRBJ2-5	NA	TRBV28	CASSFPGLQETQYF	TGTGCCAGCAGTTTCCCGGGTTTACAAGAGACCCAGTACTTC
NA	TRBJ2-7	TRBD2	TRBV7-6	CANSLPSGGFEQYF	TGTGCCAACAGCCTTCCTAGCGGGGGCTTCGAGCAGTACTTC
once	TRBJ2-3	TRBD2	TRBV28	CASSPRGLAGGSPPDTQYF	TGTGCCAGCAGTCCACGGGGACTAGCGGGAGGGTCCCCGCCAGATACGCAGTATTTT
NA	TRBJ1-5	TRBD1	TRBV28	CASSRDRGDNQPQHF	TGTGCCAGCAGTCGGGACAGGGGCGATAATCAGCCCCAGCATTTT
NA	TRBJ2-1	TRBD2	TRBV7-2	CASSFLAGGPLEEQFF	TGTGCCAGCAGCTTTCTAGCGGGAGGGCCTTTGGAGGAGCAGTTCTTC
NA	TRBJ2-5	NA	TRBV12-2	CASRLPRYQETQYF	TGTGCAAGTCGCTTACCACGGTACCAAGAGACCCAGTACTTC
NA	TRBJ1-1	NA	TRBV9	CASSGSLTGNTEAFF	TGTGCCAGCAGCGGATCCCTCACAGGGAACACTGAAGCTTTCTTT
once	TRBJ2-3	NA	TRBV7-9	CASSLTPLGASTDTQYF	TGTGCCAGCAGCTTAACTCCCTTGGGCGCTAGCACAGATACGCAGTATTTT
NA	TRBJ1-4	TRBD1	TRBV28	CASSSTGENEKLFF	TGTGCCAGCAGTTCGACAGGGGAGAATGAAAAACTGTTTTTT
NA	TRBJ1-5	TRBD1	TRBV9	CASIPLPDRVSNQPQHF	TGTGCCAGCATCCCTTTACCCGACAGGGTAAGCAATCAGCCCCAGCATTTT
NA	TRBJ1-1	NA	TRBV28	CASSQRNSLSEAFF	TGTGCCAGCAGCCAAAGGAACAGTCTATCTGAAGCTTTCTTT
few	TRBJ2-3	NA	TRBV11-2	CASSLDPGISTDTQYF	TGTGCCAGCAGCTTAGATCCGGGGATAAGCACAGATACGCAGTATTTT
NA	TRBJ2-5	NA	TRBV27	CASSFAQPPPYEQYF	TGTGCCAGCAGTTTTGCACAGCCCCCGCCTTATGAGCAGTACTTC
few	TRBJ1-2	NA	TRBV6-5	CASSDTLERGYTF	TGTGCCAGCAGTGACACTCTTGAGCGGGGCTACACCTTC
once	TRBJ2-5	NA	TRBV7-9	CASSLGPLARVQETQYF	TGTGCCAGCAGCTTAGGCCCCCTCGCAAGAGTGCAAGAGACCCAGTACTTC
NA	TRBJ1-1	NA	TRBV28	CASIHYNANTEAFF	TGTGCCAGCATCCACTATAACGCTAACACTGAAGCTTTCTTT
NA	TRBJ1-6	NA	TRBV28	CASSLLHNSPLHF	TGTGCCAGCAGCCTACTTCACAATTCACCCCTCCACTTT
few	TRBJ2-3	NA	TRBV7-2	CASSRAGGTQYF	TGTGCCAGCAGCCGCGCAGGGGGGACGCAGTATTTT
NA	TRBJ1-3	TRBD1	TRBV30	CAWSRDRALSGNTIYF	TGTGCCTGGAGTCGGGACAGGGCTCTCTCTGGAAACACCATATATTTT
NA	TRBJ2-1	NA	TRBV19	CASSHQGFYNEQFF	TGTGCCAGTAGCCACCAGGGGTTCTACAATGAGCAGTTCTTC
NA	TRBJ2-3	TRBD1	TRBV5-1	CASSLWTGRTDTQYF	TGCGCCAGCAGCTTGTGGACAGGGAGGACAGATACGCAGTATTTT
once	TRBJ2-2	NA	TRBV5-1	CASSSRPGLVAGELFF	TGCGCCAGCAGCTCCCGACCGGGTCTAGTAGCTGGGGAGCTGTTTTTT
NA	TRBJ2-3	TRBD1	TRBV5-4	CASSTRTGAFSDTQYF	TGTGCCAGCAGCACACGGACAGGGGCGTTTTCAGATACGCAGTATTTT
NA	TRBJ1-4	NA	TRBV25-1	CASSEFLATNEKLFF	TGTGCCAGCAGTGAATTTCTTGCAACTAATGAAAAACTGTTTTTT
NA	TRBJ2-7	TRBD2	TRBV6-1	CASHGGSGLTYEQYF	TGTGCCAGCCATGGGGGTAGCGGGTTAACCTACGAGCAGTACTTC
NA	TRBJ1-2	NA	TRBV28	CASSLIRQGGYGYTF	TGTGCCAGCAGTTTAATACGGCAGGGAGGCTATGGCTACACCTTC
NA	TRBJ1-4	NA	TRBV19	CASSGVATNEKLFF	TGTGCCAGTAGCGGAGTTGCAACTAATGAAAAACTGTTTTTT
NA	TRBJ2-3	NA	TRBV5-6	CASRLGQRADTQYF	TGTGCCAGCAGATTGGGACAGCGGGCAGATACGCAGTATTTT
few	TRBJ2-5	TRBD2	TRBV5-4	CASSSGLAGAETQYF	TGTGCCAGCAGCTCGGGACTAGCGGGAGCGGAGACCCAGTACTTC
NA	TRBJ2-5	NA	TRBV5-6	CASSLTVQETQYF	TGTGCCAGCAGCCTGACAGTCCAAGAGACCCAGTACTTC
NA	TRBJ1-2	NA	TRBV10-3	CAISVETAYGYTF	TGTGCCATCAGTGTGGAGACAGCTTATGGCTACACCTTC
NA	TRBJ1-1	NA	TRBV11-3	CASSLGGATEAFF	TGTGCCAGCAGCTTGGGGGGTGCCACTGAAGCTTTCTTT